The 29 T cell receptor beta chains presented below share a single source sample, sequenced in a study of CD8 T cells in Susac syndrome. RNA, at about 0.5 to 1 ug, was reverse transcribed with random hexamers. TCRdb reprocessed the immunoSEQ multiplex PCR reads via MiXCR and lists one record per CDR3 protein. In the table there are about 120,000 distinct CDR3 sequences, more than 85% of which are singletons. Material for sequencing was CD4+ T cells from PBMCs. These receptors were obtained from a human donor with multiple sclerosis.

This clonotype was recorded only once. CDR3 DNA sequence: TGCGCCAGCAGCCAGCACCTGCCCCAGTCGGGTGAAAAACTGTTTTTT. It encodes CASSQHLPQSGEKLFF. The chain carries TRBV4-3 and TRBJ1-4; D is undetermined. From germline, CDR1 is LGHNA and CDR2 YSLEER. The V gene lost 3 bases and the J gene lost 7 bases, with 18 bases spanning the gap. The CDR3 contains 16 residues.

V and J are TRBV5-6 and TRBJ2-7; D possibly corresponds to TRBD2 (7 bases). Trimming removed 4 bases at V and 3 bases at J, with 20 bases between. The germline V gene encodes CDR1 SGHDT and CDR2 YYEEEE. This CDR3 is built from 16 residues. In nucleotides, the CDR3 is TGTGCCAGCAGCAACTTCCCAGCGGGACACCTCTACGAGCAGTACTTC. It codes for CASSNFPAGHLYEQYF.

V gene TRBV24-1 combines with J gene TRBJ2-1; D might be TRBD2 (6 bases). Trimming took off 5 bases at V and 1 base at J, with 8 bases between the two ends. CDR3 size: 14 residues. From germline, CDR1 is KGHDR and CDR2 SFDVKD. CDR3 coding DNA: TGTGCCACCAGTGTCCGGGGGTCCTACAATGAGCAGTTCTTC. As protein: CATSVRGSYNEQFF.

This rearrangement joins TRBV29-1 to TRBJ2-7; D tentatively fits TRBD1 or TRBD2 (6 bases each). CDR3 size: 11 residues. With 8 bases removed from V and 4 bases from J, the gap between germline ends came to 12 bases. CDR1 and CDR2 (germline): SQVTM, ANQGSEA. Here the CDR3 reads CSFTGRYEQYF. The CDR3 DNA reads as TGCAGCTTCACAGGGAGGTACGAGCAGTACTTC.

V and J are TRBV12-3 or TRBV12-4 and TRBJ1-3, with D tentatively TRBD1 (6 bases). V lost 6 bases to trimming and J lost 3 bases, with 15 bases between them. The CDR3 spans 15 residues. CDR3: CASSNIQGVGNTIYF. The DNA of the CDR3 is TGTGCCAGCAGCAATATACAGGGAGTTGGAAACACCATATATTTT.

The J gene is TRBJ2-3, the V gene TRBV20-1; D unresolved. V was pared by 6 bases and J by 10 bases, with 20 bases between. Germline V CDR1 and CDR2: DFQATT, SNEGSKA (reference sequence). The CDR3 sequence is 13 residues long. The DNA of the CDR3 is TGCAGTGCGACGTACCCACGACTGCTCGCGCAGTATTTT. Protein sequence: CSATYPRLLAQYF.

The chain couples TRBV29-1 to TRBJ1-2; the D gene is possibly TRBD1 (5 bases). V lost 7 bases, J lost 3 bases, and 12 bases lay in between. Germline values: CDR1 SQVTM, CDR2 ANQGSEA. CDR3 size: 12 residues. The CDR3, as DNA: TGCAGCGCGTTGGGGGGGGACTATGGCTACACCTTC. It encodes CSALGGDYGYTF.

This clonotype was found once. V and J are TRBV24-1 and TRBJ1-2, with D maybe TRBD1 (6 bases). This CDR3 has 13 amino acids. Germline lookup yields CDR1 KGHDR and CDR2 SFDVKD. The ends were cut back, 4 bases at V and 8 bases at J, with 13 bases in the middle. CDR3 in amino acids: CATSEKQGRGYTF. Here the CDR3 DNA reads TGTGCCACCAGTGAGAAACAGGGTCGAGGCTACACCTTC.

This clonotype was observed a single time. The CDR3 bases are TGCAGCGTTGAAGATCTCAAGGGGGCGCTTGGAAACACCATATATTTT. This encodes CSVEDLKGALGNTIYF. The rearrangement uses TRBV29-1 and TRBJ1-3; the match to TRBD1 covers 7 bases. The CDR3 runs 16 residues. Unmatched junction bases numbered 8, after V lost 0 bases and J lost 3 bases. Per germline, CDR1 SQVTM and CDR2 ANQGSEA. Full variable domain (outside the CDR3, taken from reference TRBV29-1 and TRBJ1-3): SAVISQKPSRDICQRGTSLTIQCQVDSQVTMMFWYRQQPGQSLTLIATANQGSEATYESGFVIDKFPISRPNLTFSTLTVSNMSPEDSSIYLCSVEDLKGALGNTIYFGEGSWLTVV.

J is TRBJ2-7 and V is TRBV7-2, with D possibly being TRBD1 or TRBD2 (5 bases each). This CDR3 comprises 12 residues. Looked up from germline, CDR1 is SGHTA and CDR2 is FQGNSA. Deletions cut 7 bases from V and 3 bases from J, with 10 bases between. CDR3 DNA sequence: TGTGCCAGCACGGGGACGGGCTACGAGCAGTACTTC. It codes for CASTGTGYEQYF.

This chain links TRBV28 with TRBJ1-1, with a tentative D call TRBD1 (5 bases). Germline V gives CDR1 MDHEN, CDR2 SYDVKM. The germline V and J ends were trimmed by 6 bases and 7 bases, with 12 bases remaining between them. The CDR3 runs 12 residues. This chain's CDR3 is CASRPRTIEAFF. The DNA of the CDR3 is TGTGCCAGCAGACCAAGGACAATTGAAGCTTTCTTT.

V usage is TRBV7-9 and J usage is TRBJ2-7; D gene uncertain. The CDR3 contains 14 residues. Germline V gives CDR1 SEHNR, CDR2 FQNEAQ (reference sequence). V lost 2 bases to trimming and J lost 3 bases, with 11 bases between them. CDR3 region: CASSLYPVNYEQYF. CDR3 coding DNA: TGTGCCAGCAGCTTATATCCAGTAAACTACGAGCAGTACTTC.

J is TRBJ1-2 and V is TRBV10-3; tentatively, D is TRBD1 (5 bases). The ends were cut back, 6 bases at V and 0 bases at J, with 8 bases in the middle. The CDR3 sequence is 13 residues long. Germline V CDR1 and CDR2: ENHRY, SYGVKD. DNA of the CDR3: TGTGCCATCAGAGGACATACTAACTATGGCTACACCTTC. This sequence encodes CAIRGHTNYGYTF.

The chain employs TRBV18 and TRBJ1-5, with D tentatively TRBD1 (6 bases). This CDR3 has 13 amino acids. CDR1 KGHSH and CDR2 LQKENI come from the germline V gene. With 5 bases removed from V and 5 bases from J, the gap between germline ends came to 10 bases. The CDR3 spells CASSSGVHQPQHF. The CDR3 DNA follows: TGTGCCAGCTCATCAGGGGTACATCAGCCCCAGCATTTT. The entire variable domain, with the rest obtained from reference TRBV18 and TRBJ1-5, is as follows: NAGVMQNPRHLVRRRGQEARLRCSPMKGHSHVYWYRQLPEEGLKFMVYLQKENIIDESGMPKERFSAEFPKEGPSILRIQQVVRGDSAAYFCASSSGVHQPQHFGDGTRLSIL.

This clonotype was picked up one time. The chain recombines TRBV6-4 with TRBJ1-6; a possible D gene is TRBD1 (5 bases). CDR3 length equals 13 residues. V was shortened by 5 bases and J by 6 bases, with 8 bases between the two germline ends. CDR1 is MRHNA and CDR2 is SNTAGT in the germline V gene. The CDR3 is CASSTGANSPLHF. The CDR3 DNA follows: TGTGCCAGCAGTACCGGGGCTAATTCACCCCTCCACTTT.

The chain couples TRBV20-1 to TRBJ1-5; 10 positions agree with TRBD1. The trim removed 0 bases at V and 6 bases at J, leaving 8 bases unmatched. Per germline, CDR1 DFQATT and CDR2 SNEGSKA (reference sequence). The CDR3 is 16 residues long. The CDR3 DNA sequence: TGCAGTGCTAGAGATCTAAGGACAGGGGGTTTTCAGCCCCAGCATTTT. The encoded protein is CSARDLRTGGFQPQHF.

The CDR3 nucleotides are TGTGCCAGCAGTTACGGGGGTCAGCCCCAGCATTTT. This codes for CASSYGGQPQHF. The chain carries TRBV6-5 and TRBJ1-5, with D maybe TRBD1 (5 bases). Germline V gene lookup returns CDR1 MNHEY and CDR2 SVGAGI. This CDR3 has 12 residues. Trimming shortened V by 2 bases and J by 6 bases, and 5 bases separated the two germline ends.

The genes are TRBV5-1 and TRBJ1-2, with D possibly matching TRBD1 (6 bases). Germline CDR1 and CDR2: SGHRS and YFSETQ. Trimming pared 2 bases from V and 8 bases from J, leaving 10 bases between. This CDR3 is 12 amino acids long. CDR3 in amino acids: CASSLDDRGYTF. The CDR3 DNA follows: TGCGCCAGCAGCTTAGACGACAGGGGCTACACCTTC.

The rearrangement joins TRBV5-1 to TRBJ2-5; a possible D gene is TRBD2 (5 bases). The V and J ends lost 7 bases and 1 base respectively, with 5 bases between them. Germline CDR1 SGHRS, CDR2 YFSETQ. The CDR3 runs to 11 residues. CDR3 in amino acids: CASEGQETQYF. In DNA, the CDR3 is TGCGCCAGCGAGGGCCAAGAGACCCAGTACTTC.

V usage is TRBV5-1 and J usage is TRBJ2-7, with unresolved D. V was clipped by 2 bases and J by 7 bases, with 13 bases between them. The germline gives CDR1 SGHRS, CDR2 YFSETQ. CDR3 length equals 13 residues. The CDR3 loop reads CASSFPPYGEQYF. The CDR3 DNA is TGCGCCAGCAGCTTCCCTCCCTACGGGGAGCAGTACTTC.

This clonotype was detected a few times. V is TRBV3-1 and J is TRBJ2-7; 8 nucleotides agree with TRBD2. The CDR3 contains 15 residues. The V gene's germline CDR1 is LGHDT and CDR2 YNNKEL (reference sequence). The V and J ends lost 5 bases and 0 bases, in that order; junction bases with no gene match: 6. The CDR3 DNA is TGTGCCAGCAGCGGACTAGCCGGCCCCTCCTACGAGCAGTACTTC. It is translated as CASSGLAGPSYEQYF.

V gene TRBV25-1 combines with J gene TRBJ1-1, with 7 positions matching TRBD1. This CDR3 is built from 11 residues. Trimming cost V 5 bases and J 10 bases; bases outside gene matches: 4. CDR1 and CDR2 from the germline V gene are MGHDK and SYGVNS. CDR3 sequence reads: CASSRGQGAFF. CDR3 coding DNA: TGTGCCAGCAGTAGGGGGCAGGGAGCTTTCTTT.

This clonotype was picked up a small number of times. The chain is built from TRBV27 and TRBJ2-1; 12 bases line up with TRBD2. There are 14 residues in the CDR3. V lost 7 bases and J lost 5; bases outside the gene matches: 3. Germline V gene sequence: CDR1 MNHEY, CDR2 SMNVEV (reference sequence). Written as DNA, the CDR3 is TGTGCCAGCACTAGCGGGGGGGAGAACAATGAGCAGTTCTTC. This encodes CASTSGGENNEQFF.

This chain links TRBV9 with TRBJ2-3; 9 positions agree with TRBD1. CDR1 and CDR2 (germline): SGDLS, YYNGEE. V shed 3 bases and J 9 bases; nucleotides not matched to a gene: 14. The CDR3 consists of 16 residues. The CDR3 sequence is CASSAGRGQGIRTQYF. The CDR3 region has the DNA TGTGCCAGCAGCGCGGGGAGGGGACAGGGAATCCGGACGCAGTATTTT.

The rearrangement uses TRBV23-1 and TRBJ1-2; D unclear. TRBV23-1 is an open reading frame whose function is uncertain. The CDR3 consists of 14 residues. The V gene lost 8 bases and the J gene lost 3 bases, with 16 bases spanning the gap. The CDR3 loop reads CASGPEGGYYGYTF. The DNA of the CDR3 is TGCGCCAGCGGCCCTGAAGGCGGATACTATGGCTACACCTTC.

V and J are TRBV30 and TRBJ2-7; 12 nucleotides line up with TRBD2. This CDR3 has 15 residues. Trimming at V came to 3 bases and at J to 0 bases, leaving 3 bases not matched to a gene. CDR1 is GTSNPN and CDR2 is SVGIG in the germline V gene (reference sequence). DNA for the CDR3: TGTGCCTGGAGCGGACTAGCGGGGTACTCCTACGAGCAGTACTTC. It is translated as CAWSGLAGYSYEQYF. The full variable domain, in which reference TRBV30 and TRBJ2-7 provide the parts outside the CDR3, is SQTIHQWPATLVQPVGSPLSLECTVEGTSNPNLYWYRQAAGRGLQLLFYSVGIGQISSEVPQNLSASRPQDRQFILSSKKLLLSDSGFYLCAWSGLAGYSYEQYFGPGTRLTVT.

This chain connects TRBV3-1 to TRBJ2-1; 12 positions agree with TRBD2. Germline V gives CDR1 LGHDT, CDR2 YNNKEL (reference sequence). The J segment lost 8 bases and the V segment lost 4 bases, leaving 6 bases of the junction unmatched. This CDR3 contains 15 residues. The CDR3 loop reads CASSPTSGGRDEQFF. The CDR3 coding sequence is TGTGCCAGCAGCCCGACTAGCGGGGGCAGGGATGAGCAGTTCTTC.

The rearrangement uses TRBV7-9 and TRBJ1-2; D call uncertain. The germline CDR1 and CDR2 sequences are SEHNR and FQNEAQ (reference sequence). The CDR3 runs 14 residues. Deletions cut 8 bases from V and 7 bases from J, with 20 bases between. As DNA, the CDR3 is TGTGCCAGCGGAGATGCGGCCAGTGCGGGTGGCTACACCTTC. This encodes CASGDAASAGGYTF.

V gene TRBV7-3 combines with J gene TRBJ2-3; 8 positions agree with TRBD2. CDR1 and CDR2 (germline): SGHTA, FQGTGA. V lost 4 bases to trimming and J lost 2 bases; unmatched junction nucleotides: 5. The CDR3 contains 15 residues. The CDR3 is CASSYRGGPTDTQYF. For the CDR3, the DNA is TGTGCCAGCAGCTATCGGGGGGGGCCCACAGATACGCAGTATTTT.